This T cell receptor beta chain comes out of a study of OX40 agonist ivuxolimab in advanced cancers. As for the study in general: Patients assigned to dose escalation were diagnosed with hepatocellular carcinoma, melanoma, renal cell or head and neck cancer.

The CDR3 sequence is 15 residues long. Germline V gene data show CDR1 as SGHTA and CDR2 as FQGNSA. V trimming: 6 bases; J trimming: 5 bases; junction bases outside the gene matches: 8. Assay: immunoSEQ multiplex PCR; the TCRdb copy retains only in-frame clones and omits some. The table records 80,000 or so clones, 85% of them present only once. The sequence was obtained from an adult with an advanced solid tumor such as melanoma, head and neck, liver or kidney cancer. V usage is TRBV7-2 and J usage is TRBJ2-2; 8 positions agree with TRBD2. Source: CD4+ or CD8+ T cells sorted from blood, taken in a trial of the OX40 agonist ivuxolimab. This chain's CDR3 is CASRTSAIGTGELFF. CDR3 nucleotide sequence: TGTGCCAGCAGGACTAGCGCAATTGGAACCGGGGAGCTGTTTTTT.